A selection of T cell receptor beta chains follows, all from one sample in a study of post-analysis software for immune sequencing data. Each CDR3 protein is one row after TCRdb ran MiXCR on the PCR reads. The sample consists of 700,000 to 800,000 distinct CDR3 sequences, 25% to 30% of them appearing once. The source material was blood. The receptors were sampled from a girl between 10 and 17 years old with multiple sclerosis. CDR3s include the opening cysteine and the closing phenylalanine or tryptophan. A D gene is named only where the DNA matches it firmly. Clone size is not always given. Where it is, it says once, few, many or a class for expanded clones.

clone_size	v_call	d_call	j_call	cdr3_aa	cdr3_nt
NA	TRBV20-1	NA	TRBJ2-2	CSARVLLGTGENTGELFF	TGCAGTGCTAGAGTGTTACTTGGAACCGGGGAGAACACCGGGGAGCTGTTTTTT
many	TRBV4-1	TRBD2	TRBJ2-1	CASSLVAGGINYNEQFF	TGCGCCAGCAGCTTAGTCGCGGGGGGCATTAATTACAATGAGCAGTTCTTC
NA	TRBV4-3	NA	TRBJ2-5	CASSQELRWANEQYF	TGCGCCAGCAGCCAAGAGTTACGGTGGGCCAATGAGCAGTACTTC
NA	TRBV27	TRBD1	TRBJ1-2	CAGTQNEQGIHGYTF	TGTGCCGGCACTCAGAACGAACAGGGGATCCATGGCTACACCTTC
NA	TRBV7-2	TRBD1	TRBJ1-2	CASSTQTGGDYGYTF	TGTGCCAGCAGCACCCAGACAGGGGGCGACTATGGCTACACCTTC
NA	TRBV7-2	NA	TRBJ1-1	CASRPQGKGGTEAFF	TGTGCCAGCAGGCCTCAGGGAAAGGGGGGCACTGAAGCTTTCTTT
NA	TRBV9	NA	TRBJ1-2	CASSVDLAGYTF	TGTGCCAGCAGCGTAGATCTAGCGGGCTACACCTTC
few	TRBV12-3/TRBV12-4	NA	TRBJ2-3	CASTLGGGTDTQYF	TGTGCCAGCACTTTGGGCGGGGGCACAGATACGCAGTATTTT
once	TRBV20-1	TRBD2	TRBJ2-1	CSARDSGRAPYNEQFF	TGCAGTGCTAGAGATAGCGGGAGGGCCCCCTACAATGAGCAGTTCTTC
NA	TRBV28	TRBD1	TRBJ1-1	CASSYQGGAGGFLGAFF	TGTGCCAGCAGCTACCAAGGGGGCGCCGGAGGGTTTTTGGGGGCTTTCTTT
few	TRBV3-1	TRBD1	TRBJ2-5	CASSRIPGTEETQYF	TGTGCCAGCAGCCGCATCCCCGGGACAGAAGAGACCCAGTACTTC
NA	TRBV20-1	NA	TRBJ2-7	CSAREQEGIYEQYF	TGCAGTGCTAGAGAGCAAGAGGGGATCTACGAGCAGTACTTC
NA	TRBV7-8	TRBD2	TRBJ2-5	CASSPAQTSGNEQYF	TGTGCCAGCAGCCCAGCTCAGACTAGCGGGAATGAGCAGTACTTC
few	TRBV21-1	NA	TRBJ1-2	CASWDSILDGYTF	TGTGCCAGCTGGGACAGTATTTTAGATGGCTACACCTTC
NA	TRBV4-3	TRBD2	TRBJ2-7	CASSRGRAYEQYF	TGCGCCAGCAGCCGAGGGAGGGCCTACGAGCAGTACTTC